The 24 T cell receptor beta chains reported below all come from one sample, sequenced in a study of blood T cell repertoires in COVID-19. Assay used: immunoSEQ multiplex PCR; TCRdb lists only in-frame clones, some missing. Here the sample spans around 300,000 clones, about 93% being singletons. Input material: PBMCs or T cells enriched from blood (not recorded which). The receptor set was obtained from a woman between 25 and 40 years old who had recovered from COVID-19.

The chain carries TRBV30 and TRBJ1-6; D perhaps matches TRBD1 (5 bases). This CDR3 spans 15 amino acids. Trimming cost V 0 bases and J 5 bases, with 11 bases left between them. Per the germline V gene, CDR1 is GTSNPN and CDR2 is SVGIG (reference sequence). As DNA, the CDR3 is TGTGCCTGGAGTGTGAACAGGTTAAATAATTCACCCCTCCACTTT. It codes for CAWSVNRLNNSPLHF.

The chain has TRBV29-1 and TRBJ2-2; TRBD1 is a possible D gene (5 bases). Germline-derived CDR1 and CDR2 are SQVTM and ANQGSEA. The germline V and J ends were trimmed by 4 bases and 1 base, with 13 bases remaining between them. This CDR3 comprises 15 residues. The CDR3 sequence: CSVVNPGKNTGELFF. The CDR3 DNA reads TGCAGCGTTGTAAATCCAGGGAAGAACACCGGGGAGCTGTTTTTT.

The V and J genes are TRBV10-3 and TRBJ1-2; D is uncertain. V lost 4 bases to trimming and J lost 4 bases, with 13 bases between them. This CDR3 contains 14 residues. Germline loops: CDR1 ENHRY, CDR2 SYGVKD. CDR3 region: CAISAVPTGYGYTF. In DNA, the CDR3 is TGTGCCATCAGTGCGGTTCCCACGGGCTATGGCTACACCTTC.

The chain uses TRBV5-4 and TRBJ2-7; possibly TRBD2 for D (5 bases). V lost 4 bases and J lost 3, with 17 bases in between. Germline CDR1 and CDR2: SGHNT and YYREEE (reference sequence). The CDR3 contains 15 residues. The DNA for the CDR3 is TGTGCCAGCAGCGCCACTACGGGGTCCATCTACGAGCAGTACTTC. This encodes CASSATTGSIYEQYF.

The chain employs TRBV28 and TRBJ2-7, with 7 bases aligning to TRBD2. V trimming: 7 bases; J trimming: 5 bases; junction bases outside the gene matches: 14. Germline values: CDR1 MDHEN, CDR2 SYDVKM. This CDR3 is 15 amino acids long. The CDR3 protein is CASNPHEGLQHEQYF. CDR3 in DNA: TGTGCCAGCAACCCTCATGAGGGACTACAGCACGAGCAGTACTTC.

The genes are TRBV5-3 and TRBJ2-1; 10 bases fit TRBD2. TRBV5-3 is designated an ORF whose function remains uncertain. The CDR3 spans 18 residues. V shed 2 bases, J shed 0 bases, and the junction held 8 bases outside the gene matches. This chain's CDR3 is CARSLGLAATRSYNEQFF. Here the CDR3 DNA reads TGTGCCAGAAGCTTAGGACTAGCGGCAACCCGCTCCTACAATGAGCAGTTCTTC.

In this sample, this clone turned up a few times. The chain links TRBV6-6 to TRBJ1-1; D unclear. The V gene's germline CDR1 is MNHNY and CDR2 SVGAGI (reference sequence). The V gene lost 5 bases and the J gene lost 5 bases, with 6 bases spanning the gap. This CDR3 spans 11 amino acids. CDR3 nucleotides: TGTGCCAGCAGTCTCACAACTGAAGCTTTCTTT. It codes for CASSLTTEAFF.

The chain employs TRBV5-8 and TRBJ2-1, with 8 bases lining up with TRBD1. Germline V gives CDR1 SGHTS, CDR2 YDEGEE. This CDR3 comprises 15 residues. The J segment lost 3 bases and the V segment lost 3 bases, leaving 5 bases of the junction unmatched. The CDR3 DNA reads TGTGCCAGCAGCTGGTCAGGGGGCCTCTACAATGAGCAGTTCTTC. This translates into CASSWSGGLYNEQFF. The full variable domain, with the rest looked up from reference TRBV5-8 and TRBJ2-1, is EAGVTQSPTHLIKTRGQQATLRCSPISGHTSVYWYQQALGLGLQFLLWYDEGEERNRGNFPPRFSGRQFPNYSSELNVNALELEDSALYLCASSWSGGLYNEQFFGPGTRLTVL.

This clone was picked up a small number of times. V gene TRBV6-7 combines with J gene TRBJ1-2; no clear D gene. TRBV6-7 is assigned to the ORF class and has an uncertain function. V lost 3 bases to trimming and J lost 3 bases, with 8 bases between them. This CDR3 is built from 13 residues. The CDR3 here is CASSYPSDYGYTF. CDR3 DNA sequence: TGTGCCAGCAGTTATCCCTCAGACTATGGCTACACCTTC.

The chain is built from TRBV5-1 and TRBJ1-4; 7 positions agree with TRBD1. CDR3 size: 15 residues. Germline CDR1 reads SGHRS; CDR2 reads YFSETQ. J gave up 8 bases and V 6 bases, and 13 bases lay outside the gene matches. As DNA, the CDR3 is TGCGCCAGCACCAATCAGGGGGGCTCAATGGAAAAACTGTTTTTT. It is translated as CASTNQGGSMEKLFF.

The genes are TRBV4-1 and TRBJ1-2, with a tentative D call TRBD1 (6 bases). The CDR3 extends over 15 amino acids. Trimming removed 5 bases at V and 4 bases at J, with 17 bases between. Germline loops: CDR1 MGHRA, CDR2 YSYEKL. CDR3 protein: CASSSQTGLIYGYTF. CDR3 DNA: TGCGCCAGCAGCTCCCAGACAGGACTCATCTATGGCTACACCTTC.

The J gene is TRBJ2-1, the V gene TRBV11-2, with TRBD1 as a possible D gene (6 bases). This CDR3 is built from 14 residues. Germline V CDR1 and CDR2: SGHAT, FQNNGV. Deletions cut 4 bases from V and 3 bases from J, with 10 bases between. CDR3 nucleotides: TGTGCCAGCAGCTGGCAGGGGTTCTACAATGAGCAGTTCTTC. Protein: CASSWQGFYNEQFF.

The CDR3 region has the DNA TGTGCCAGCAGTTTAAGTCAGGGGAATGAAAAACTGTTTTTT. It specifies CASSLSQGNEKLFF. V gene TRBV28 combines with J gene TRBJ1-4; weak D call: TRBD1 (6 bases). The CDR3 is made up of 14 amino acids. Germline values: CDR1 MDHEN, CDR2 SYDVKM. The ends were cut back, 2 bases at V and 5 bases at J, with 9 bases in the middle.

The gene calls are TRBV27 and TRBJ2-3; TRBD2 agrees at 7 bases. CDR3 length: 16 amino acids. The V gene's germline CDR1 is MNHEY and CDR2 SMNVEV (reference sequence). Trimming at V came to 3 bases and at J to 1 base, leaving 7 bases not matched to a gene. CDR3 bases: TGTGCCAGCAGTTTCATTGCTAGCGGACGCACAGATACGCAGTATTTT. Translated: CASSFIASGRTDTQYF.

The rearrangement joins TRBV7-3 to TRBJ2-2, with TRBD2 matching 7 bases. CDR3 length equals 15 residues. V lost 4 bases and J lost 1; bases outside the gene matches: 3. CDR1 SGHTA and CDR2 FQGTGA come from the germline V gene. CDR3 region: CASSSASGNTGELFF. The CDR3 nucleotides are TGTGCCAGCAGCTCGGCTAGCGGGAACACCGGGGAGCTGTTTTTT.

The CDR3 nucleotides are TGTGCCAGCACCCACAAGGCGGGAAAAGAGACCCAGTACTTC. This encodes CASTHKAGKETQYF. The J gene is TRBJ2-5, the V gene TRBV5-4; D possibly corresponds to TRBD2 (6 bases). Per the germline V gene, CDR1 is SGHNT and CDR2 is YYREEE (reference sequence). Trimming took 6 bases from V and 3 from J, leaving 15 bases between them. The CDR3 consists of 14 residues.

This sequence joins TRBV24-1 and TRBJ2-5; 8 bases are shared with TRBD1. The CDR3 has 14 amino acids. The germline gives CDR1 KGHDR, CDR2 SFDVKD. V shed 2 bases, J shed 6 bases, and the junction held 4 bases outside the gene matches. CDR3: CATSDSRTGKTQYF. The DNA of the CDR3 is TGTGCCACCAGTGATTCCCGGACAGGGAAGACCCAGTACTTC.

On this clone itself: At one end, the junction sequence differs from germline, possibly due to a read error. The gene calls are TRBV24-1 and TRBJ2-1; TRBD2 matches 7 bases. The CDR3 runs to 15 residues. Germline V gene lookup returns CDR1 KGHDR and CDR2 SFDVKD. The CDR3 DNA reads as TGTGCCACCAGTGATGCGGGAGTCTCCCACAATGAGCAGTTCTTC. It yields the protein CATSDAGVSHNEQFF.

V and J are TRBV3-1 (or the pseudogene TRBV3-2) and TRBJ1-1; D is perhaps TRBD1 (5 bases). CDR1 is LGHDT and CDR2 is YNNKEL in the germline V gene (reference sequence). The ends were cut back, 3 bases at V and 7 bases at J, with 12 bases in the middle. There are 13 residues in the CDR3. The CDR3 protein is CASSQVQGGEAFF. The CDR3 bases are TGTGCCAGCAGCCAGGTTCAGGGAGGTGAAGCTTTCTTT.

This clone has a handful of counts. This chain uses TRBV6-5 with TRBJ1-1, with a weak D call TRBD1 (5 bases). Germline assignment: CDR1 MNHEY and CDR2 SVGAGI. Trimming pared 6 bases from V and 3 bases from J, leaving 11 bases between. This CDR3 has 13 residues. DNA for the CDR3: TGTGCCAGCAGGACAGTCTCGGACACTGAAGCTTTCTTT. This sequence encodes CASRTVSDTEAFF.

The V call is TRBV6-6, the J call TRBJ2-1; D is uncertain. CDR3 size: 10 residues. V lost 10 bases and J 7 bases, leaving 8 bases between the germline ends. CDR1 and CDR2 from the germline V gene are MNHNY and SVGAGI (reference sequence). This CDR3 reads CATQRNEQFF. CDR3 nucleotides: TGTGCCACTCAGAGGAATGAGCAGTTCTTC.

The V gene is TRBV7-2, the J gene TRBJ1-5; D unresolved. The CDR3 runs 12 residues. Germline-derived CDR1 and CDR2 are SGHTA and FQGNSA. Trimming took off 3 bases at V and 7 bases at J, with 7 bases between the two ends. The CDR3 DNA follows: TGTGCCAGCAGCTTGGGAGAGCAGCCCCAGCATTTT. Its protein product is CASSLGEQPQHF.

The genes are TRBV5-4 and TRBJ2-1; 7 nucleotides line up with TRBD2. V was clipped by 1 base and J by 7 bases; unmatched bases: 5. From germline, CDR1 is SGHNT and CDR2 YYREEE (reference sequence). This CDR3 comprises 14 residues. The CDR3 loop reads CASSLPSGLNEQFF. CDR3 coding DNA: TGTGCCAGCAGCTTGCCTAGCGGCCTAAATGAGCAGTTCTTC.

This chain uses TRBV28 with TRBJ1-5, with D possibly matching TRBD1 (6 bases). With 5 bases removed from V and 0 bases from J, the gap between germline ends came to 17 bases. This CDR3 comprises 17 residues. The germline CDR1 and CDR2 sequences are MDHEN and SYDVKM. CDR3 nucleotides: TGTGCCAGCAGTGATCACACAGGGTCAGGTAGCAATCAGCCCCAGCATTTT. Translated: CASSDHTGSGSNQPQHF.